The 17 T cell receptor beta chains below all came from one sample that was sequenced in a study of T cell repertoires in cytomegalovirus infection. From the reads, TCRdb called clonotypes with MiXCR, one entry per CDR3 protein. This sample has about a million distinct CDR3 sequences, with more than 25% found just once. Which antigens these TCRs recognize remains unknown. This material consisted of cultured CD8+ T cells from PBMCs, taken from culture after CMV antigen stimulation. The receptors derive from a human donor in good health (CMV status not recorded). Some clones in this sample may be carry-over from other donors' samples.

The rearrangement uses TRBV7-9 and TRBJ2-5; 7 bases match TRBD2. Germline assignment: CDR1 SEHNR and CDR2 FQNEAQ (reference sequence). V shed 6 bases, J shed 3 bases, and the junction held 7 bases outside the gene matches. This CDR3 has 14 residues. This CDR3 is CASSWDYRKETQYF. The CDR3 region has the DNA TGTGCCAGCAGTTGGGACTACCGAAAAGAGACCCAGTACTTC.

This chain's CDR3 is CASSYAGPDEKLFF. As DNA, the CDR3 is TGTGCCAGCAGTTATGCTGGCCCAGATGAAAAACTGTTTTTT. J is TRBJ1-4 and V is TRBV6-6; no clear D. Germline CDR1 MNHNY, CDR2 SVGAGI (reference sequence). The CDR3 is 14 amino acids. The V end lost 3 bases, the J end lost 6 bases, and 11 bases lay between the germline ends.

Regarding this clonotype: Given a much more abundant clone one base away, this may be a read error. The chain has TRBV6-1 and TRBJ2-7; D unclear. The germline V and J ends were trimmed by 4 bases and 3 bases, with 13 bases remaining between them. CDR1 is MNHNS, CDR2 SASEGT, per germline. CDR3 length equals 14 residues. DNA of the CDR3: TGTGCCAGCAGTGCTTTATACAGAGACTACGAGCAGTACGTC. It is translated as CASSALYRDYEQYV.

The genes are TRBV7-9 and TRBJ1-2; the D is unclear. Germline V gene data show CDR1 as SEHNR and CDR2 as FQNEAQ (reference sequence). V dropped 1 base and J dropped 11 bases, with 8 bases sitting between them. There are 11 residues in the CDR3. The chain's CDR3 is CASSLGEKYTF. The CDR3, as DNA: TGTGCCAGCAGCTTAGGGGAGAAGTACACCTTC.

This clonotype appeared a few times. In DNA, the CDR3 is TGCGCCAGCAGCCATCGGGCAGGCCCAGATACGCAGTATTTT. This gives the protein CASSHRAGPDTQYF. The chain carries TRBV4-3 and TRBJ2-3; D gene uncertain. Germline loops: CDR1 LGHNA, CDR2 YSLEER. The CDR3 runs 14 residues. The ends were cut back, 3 bases at V and 4 bases at J, with 11 bases in the middle.

This clonotype has just a few counts. In DNA form, the CDR3 reads TGTGCCATCAGTGCGCACAGCACTAGCGGGATCACCGGGGAGCTGTTTTTT. Its protein is CAISAHSTSGITGELFF. This chain connects TRBV10-3 to TRBJ2-2; 10 bases map to TRBD2. Germline CDR1 ENHRY, CDR2 SYGVKD. CDR3 length equals 17 residues. V was pared by 4 bases and J by 4 bases, with 9 bases of the junction left unmatched.

This clonotype showed up just once. This sequence joins TRBV27 and TRBJ2-1; TRBD2 agrees at 8 bases. The ends lost 6 bases at V and 4 bases at J; junction bases unmatched: 11. The germline gives CDR1 MNHEY, CDR2 SMNVEV (reference sequence). The CDR3 has 16 amino acids. The CDR3 nucleotides are TGTGCCAGCAGCCCCCTCGGGGGGGGAGTTTACAATGAGCAGTTCTTC. It translates to CASSPLGGGVYNEQFF.

The sample holds many counts of this clonotype. This chain links TRBV7-6 with TRBJ2-6, with 10 positions matching TRBD1. V shed 5 bases and J 0 bases; nucleotides not matched to a gene: 16. The CDR3 is made up of 21 amino acids. From germline, CDR1 is SGHVS and CDR2 FNYEAQ. Here the CDR3 reads CASSPLWERTGGPSGANVLTF. In nucleotides, the CDR3 is TGTGCCAGCAGCCCCCTCTGGGAACGGACAGGGGGACCCTCTGGGGCCAACGTCCTGACTTTC.

V gene TRBV7-9 combines with J gene TRBJ2-3, with 8 bases matching TRBD1. Germline trimming cut 5 bases from V and 3 bases from J; bases unmatched to any gene: 4. The CDR3 is made up of 14 amino acids. Looked up from germline, CDR1 is SEHNR and CDR2 is FQNEAQ (reference sequence). DNA of the CDR3: TGTGCCAGCAGCATCAACAGGGGGACAGATACGCAGTATTTT. Amino acids: CASSINRGTDTQYF.

The J gene is TRBJ2-3, the V gene TRBV28; D could derive from TRBD1 or TRBD2 (5 bases each). The V and J ends lost 7 bases and 8 bases respectively, with 22 bases between them. The CDR3 consists of 15 residues. The germline V gene has CDR1 MDHEN and CDR2 SYDVKM. Here the CDR3 DNA reads TGTGCCAGCACGTCCGGGACCCTGTTCGTAGGTACGCAGTATTTT. Translating gives CASTSGTLFVGTQYF. Complete variable domain (other parts from reference TRBV28 and TRBJ2-3): DVKVTQSSRYLVKRTGEKVFLECVQDMDHENMFWYRQDPGLGLRLIYFSYDVKMKEKGDIPEGYSVSREKKERFSLILESASTNQTSMYLCASTSGTLFVGTQYFGPGTRLTVL.

Notes on this clonotype: At one end, the junction sequence differs from germline, possibly due to a read error. The chain employs TRBV6-5 and TRBJ1-1; D is unresolved. Germline CDR1 and CDR2: MNHEY and SVGAGI. This CDR3 is built from 12 residues. For the CDR3, the DNA is TGTGCCAACAGTCCCGCTGGGACTGAAGCTTTCTTT. This encodes CANSPAGTEAFF.

The V call is TRBV15, the J call TRBJ1-2; no reliable D call. In germline, CDR1 is LNHNV, CDR2 YYDKDF (reference sequence). Trimming left V 0 bases short and J 0 bases short, with 8 bases between. This CDR3 contains 15 residues. The CDR3 nucleotides are TGTGCCACCAGCAGAGATCTCCCGTCTAACTATGGCTACACCTTC. Its protein is CATSRDLPSNYGYTF.

A few counts support this clonotype. The chain employs TRBV7-6 and TRBJ2-1; TRBD1 matches at 9 bases. Germline V gene lookup returns CDR1 SGHVS and CDR2 FNYEAQ. Trimming cost V 2 bases and J 4 bases; bases outside gene matches: 3. CDR3 length: 15 residues. CDR3: CASSLRGQGYNEQFF. DNA for the CDR3: TGTGCCAGCAGCTTAAGGGGACAGGGTTACAATGAGCAGTTCTTC.

This clonotype was picked up a small number of times. This chain connects TRBV7-6 to TRBJ1-1; 8 positions match TRBD1. Germline V gives CDR1 SGHVS, CDR2 FNYEAQ. The V gene end was trimmed by 2 bases and the J gene end by 11 bases; junction bases not matched to a gene: 7. The CDR3 is 13 residues long. The CDR3 reads CASSLQGAVIAFF. In DNA, the CDR3 is TGTGCCAGCAGCTTACAGGGGGCTGTAATTGCTTTCTTT.

The rearrangement joins TRBV6-1 to TRBJ1-6; D gene ambiguous. V shed 5 bases and J shed 7 bases, with 12 bases lying between them. Germline CDR1 MNHNS, CDR2 SASEGT. The CDR3 has 14 amino acids. The CDR3 reads CASSYERFNSPLHF. The CDR3 DNA sequence: TGTGCCAGCAGTTATGAACGTTTCAATTCACCCCTCCACTTT.

This clonotype has a handful of counts. The chain carries TRBV6-2 or TRBV6-3 and TRBJ2-1; 7 bases line up with TRBD1. Trimming at V came to 4 bases and at J to 8 bases, leaving 5 bases not matched to a gene. This CDR3 contains 13 residues. Germline V gene lookup returns CDR1 MNHEY and CDR2 SVGEGT. CDR3 protein: CASSSDRVDEQFF. CDR3 sequence (DNA): TGTGCCAGCAGTTCCGACAGGGTTGATGAGCAGTTCTTC.

In this sample, this clonotype turned up many times. This rearrangement joins TRBV7-2 to TRBJ2-3; TRBD1 aligns across 10 bases. The length of the CDR3 is 16 residues. The V and J ends lost 4 bases and 2 bases, in that order; junction bases with no gene match: 6. Germline lookup yields CDR1 SGHTA and CDR2 FQGNSA. In nucleotides, the CDR3 is TGTGCCAGCAGCTCTCGGACAGGGGGAATCACAGATACGCAGTATTTT. This sequence encodes CASSSRTGGITDTQYF.